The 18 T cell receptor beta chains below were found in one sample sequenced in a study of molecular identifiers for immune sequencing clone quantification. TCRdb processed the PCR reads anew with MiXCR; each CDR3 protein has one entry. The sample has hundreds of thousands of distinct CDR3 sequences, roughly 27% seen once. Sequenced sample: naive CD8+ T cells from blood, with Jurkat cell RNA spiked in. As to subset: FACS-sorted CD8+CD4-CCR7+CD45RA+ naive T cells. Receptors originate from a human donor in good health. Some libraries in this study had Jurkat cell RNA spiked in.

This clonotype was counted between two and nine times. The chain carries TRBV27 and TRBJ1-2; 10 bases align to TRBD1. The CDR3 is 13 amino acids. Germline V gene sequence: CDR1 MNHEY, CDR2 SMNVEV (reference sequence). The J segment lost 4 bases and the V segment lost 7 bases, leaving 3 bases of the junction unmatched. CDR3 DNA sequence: TGTGCCAGCACAAGGACAGGGGGCTATGGCTACACCTTC. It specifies CASTRTGGYGYTF.

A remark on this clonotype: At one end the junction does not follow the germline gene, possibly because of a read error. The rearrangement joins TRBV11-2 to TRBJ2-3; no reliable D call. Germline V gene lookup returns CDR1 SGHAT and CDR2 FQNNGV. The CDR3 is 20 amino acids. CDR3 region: CAGSLGSMSRAGSRTDTQYF. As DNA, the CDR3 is TGTGCCGGCAGCTTAGGGTCTATGAGTCGGGCTGGGTCCCGCACAGATACGCAGTATTTT.

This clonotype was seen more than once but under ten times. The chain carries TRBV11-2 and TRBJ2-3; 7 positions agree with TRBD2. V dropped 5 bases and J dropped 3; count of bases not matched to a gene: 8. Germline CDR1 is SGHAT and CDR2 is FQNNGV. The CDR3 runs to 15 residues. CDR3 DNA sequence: TGTGCCAGCAGCCCTAGCGGAGCGGGGACAGATACGCAGTATTTT. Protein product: CASSPSGAGTDTQYF.

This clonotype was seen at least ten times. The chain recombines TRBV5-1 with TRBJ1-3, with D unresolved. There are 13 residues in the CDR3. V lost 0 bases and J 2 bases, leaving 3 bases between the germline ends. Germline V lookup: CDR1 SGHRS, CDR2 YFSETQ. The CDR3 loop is CASSLGTGNTIYF. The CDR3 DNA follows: TGCGCCAGCAGCTTGGGGACTGGAAACACCATATATTTT.

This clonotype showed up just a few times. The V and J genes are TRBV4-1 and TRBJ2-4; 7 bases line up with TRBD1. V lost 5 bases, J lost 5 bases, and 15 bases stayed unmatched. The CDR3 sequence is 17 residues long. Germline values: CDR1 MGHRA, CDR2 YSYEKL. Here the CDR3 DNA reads TGCGCCAGCAGCTTCAACCCGGGACAGTTGACGCAAAACATTCAGTACTTC. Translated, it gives CASSFNPGQLTQNIQYF.

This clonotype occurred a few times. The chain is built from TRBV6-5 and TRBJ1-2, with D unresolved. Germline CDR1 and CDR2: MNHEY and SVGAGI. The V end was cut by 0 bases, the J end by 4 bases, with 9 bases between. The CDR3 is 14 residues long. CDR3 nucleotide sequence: TGTGCCAGCAGTTACTCGAGGCAGGCCTATGGCTACACCTTC. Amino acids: CASSYSRQAYGYTF.

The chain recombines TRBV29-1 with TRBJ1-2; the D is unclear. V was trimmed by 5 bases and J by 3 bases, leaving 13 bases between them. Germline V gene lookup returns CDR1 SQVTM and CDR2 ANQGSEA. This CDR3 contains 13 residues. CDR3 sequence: CSVMPSDHYGYTF. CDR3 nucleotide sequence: TGCAGCGTTATGCCCTCGGACCACTATGGCTACACCTTC. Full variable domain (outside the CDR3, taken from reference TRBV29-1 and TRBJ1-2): SAVISQKPSRDICQRGTSLTIQCQVDSQVTMMFWYRQQPGQSLTLIATANQGSEATYESGFVIDKFPISRPNLTFSTLTVSNMSPEDSSIYLCSVMPSDHYGYTFGSGTRLTVV.

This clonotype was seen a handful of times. CDR3 in amino acids: CASSTRDRVVYEQYF. DNA for the CDR3: TGTGCCAGCAGCACCAGAGACAGGGTCGTATACGAGCAGTACTTC. The rearrangement joins TRBV7-9 to TRBJ2-7, with 7 bases aligning to TRBD1. Germline V gives CDR1 SEHNR, CDR2 FQNEAQ (reference sequence). V was pared by 5 bases and J by 4 bases, with 11 bases of the junction left unmatched. CDR3 size: 15 residues.

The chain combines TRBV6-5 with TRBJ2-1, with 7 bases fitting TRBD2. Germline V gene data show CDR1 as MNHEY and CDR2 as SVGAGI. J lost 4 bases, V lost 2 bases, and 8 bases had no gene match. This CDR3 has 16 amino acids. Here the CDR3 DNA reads TGTGCCAGCAGTTACCGGCTAGCGGATACTTACAATGAGCAGTTCTTC. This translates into CASSYRLADTYNEQFF.

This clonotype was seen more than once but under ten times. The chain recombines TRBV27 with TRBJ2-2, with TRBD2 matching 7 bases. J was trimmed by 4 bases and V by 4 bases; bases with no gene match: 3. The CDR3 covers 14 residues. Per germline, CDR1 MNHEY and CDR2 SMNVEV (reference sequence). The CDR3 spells CASSWGGSTGELFF. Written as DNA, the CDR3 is TGTGCCAGCAGTTGGGGCGGGAGCACCGGGGAGCTGTTTTTT.

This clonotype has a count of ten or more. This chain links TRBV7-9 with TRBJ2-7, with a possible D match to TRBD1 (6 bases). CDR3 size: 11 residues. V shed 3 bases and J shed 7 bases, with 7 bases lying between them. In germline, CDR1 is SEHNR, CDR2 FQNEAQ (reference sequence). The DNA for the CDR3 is TGTGCCAGCAGCTTTGGGACAGAGCAGTACTTC. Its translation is CASSFGTEQYF.

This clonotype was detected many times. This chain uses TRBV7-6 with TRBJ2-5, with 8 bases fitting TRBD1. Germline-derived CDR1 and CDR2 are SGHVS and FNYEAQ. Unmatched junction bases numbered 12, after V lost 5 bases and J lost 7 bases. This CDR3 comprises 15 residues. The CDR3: CASSNRQGSTRTQYF. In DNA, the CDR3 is TGTGCCAGCAGCAACCGACAGGGGTCGACAAGGACCCAGTACTTC.

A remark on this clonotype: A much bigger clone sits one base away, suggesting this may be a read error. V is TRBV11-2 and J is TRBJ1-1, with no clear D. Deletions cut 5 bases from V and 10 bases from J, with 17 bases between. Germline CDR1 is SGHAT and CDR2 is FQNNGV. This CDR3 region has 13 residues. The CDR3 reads CASSDRGNPGAFF. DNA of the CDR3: TGTGCCAGCAGCGATCGGGGTAACCCCGGAGCTTTCTTT.

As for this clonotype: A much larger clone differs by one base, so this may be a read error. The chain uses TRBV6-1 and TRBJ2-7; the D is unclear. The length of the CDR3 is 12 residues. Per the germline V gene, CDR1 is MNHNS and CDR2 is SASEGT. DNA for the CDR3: TGTGCCAGCAGTGTCAGCTCCTACGAGCAGCACTTC. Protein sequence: CASSVSSYEQHF.

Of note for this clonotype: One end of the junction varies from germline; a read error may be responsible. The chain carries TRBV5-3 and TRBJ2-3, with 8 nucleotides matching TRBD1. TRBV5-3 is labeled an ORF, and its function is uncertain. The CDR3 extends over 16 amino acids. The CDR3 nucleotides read TGTGCCAGCAGCTTGGTTGCAGGGGGCTCGGCAGATACGCAGTATTTT. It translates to CASSLVAGGSADTQYF.

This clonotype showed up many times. The CDR3 DNA reads TGTGCCAGCAGTTTCCCCGGTTCCTATGGCTACACCTTC. This sequence encodes CASSFPGSYGYTF. This chain links TRBV12-3 or TRBV12-4 with TRBJ1-2; D gene unclear. Deletions cut 3 bases from V and 4 bases from J, with 9 bases between. The CDR3 consists of 13 residues.

The CDR3 loop is CASSENINQPQHF. DNA for the CDR3: TGTGCCAGCAGTGAGAATATCAATCAGCCCCAGCATTTT. The rearrangement links TRBV2 to TRBJ1-5; D ambiguous. V gave up 3 bases and J gave up 3 bases, with 6 bases separating them. In germline, CDR1 is SNHLY, CDR2 FYNNEI. The CDR3 sequence is 13 residues long.

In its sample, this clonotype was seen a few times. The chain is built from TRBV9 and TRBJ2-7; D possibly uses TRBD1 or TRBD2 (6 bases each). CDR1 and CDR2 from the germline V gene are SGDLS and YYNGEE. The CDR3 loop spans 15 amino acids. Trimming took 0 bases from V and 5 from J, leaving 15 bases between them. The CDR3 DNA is TGTGCCAGCAGCGTAGCTGGGGGGCGCCTGGACGAGCAGTACTTC. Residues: CASSVAGGRLDEQYF.